These 16 T cell receptor beta chains were sequenced from one sample in a study of blood T cell repertoires in COVID-19. The protocol was immunoSEQ multiplex PCR, while the TCRdb copy is restricted to in-frame clones and leaves out a portion. The sample shows approximately 130,000 clones, 88% of them seen only once. The sequenced material came from peripheral blood. These TCRs come from a human donor in a cohort sampled during active COVID-19.

The V and J genes are TRBV5-1 and TRBJ2-7, with a possible D match to TRBD1 (6 bases). The V gene lost 7 bases and the J gene lost 5 bases, with 19 bases spanning the gap. CDR3 length equals 14 residues. CDR1 SGHRS and CDR2 YFSETQ come from the germline V gene. CDR3 sequence: CASGGAGAQDEQYF. CDR3 nucleotide sequence: TGCGCCAGCGGGGGAGCAGGGGCCCAAGACGAGCAGTACTTC.

The rearrangement links TRBV2 to TRBJ1-2; a possible D gene is TRBD1 (5 bases). The CDR3 is 17 residues long. The germline V gene has CDR1 SNHLY and CDR2 FYNNEI. Trimming left V 0 bases short and J 6 bases short, with 20 bases between. The CDR3 DNA is TGTGCCAGCAGTGAAGCGCTTCGGACCAGGGCGGACGATGGCTACACCTTC. Amino acid sequence: CASSEALRTRADDGYTF. The whole variable domain, remainder taken from reference TRBV2 and TRBJ1-2, is EPEVTQTPSHQVTQMGQEVILRCVPISNHLYFYWYRQILGQKVEFLVSFYNNEISEKSEIFDDQFSVERPDGSNFTLKIRSTKLEDSAMYFCASSEALRTRADDGYTFGSGTRLTVV.

This chain links TRBV24-1 with TRBJ2-5, with 11 bases aligning to TRBD1. The junction had 18 bases not matched to a gene; V was cut back by 5 bases and J by 8 bases. The CDR3 consists of 18 residues. Looked up from germline, CDR1 is KGHDR and CDR2 is SFDVKD. CDR3 amino acids: CATSAGGKGQGEKGTQYF. CDR3 bases: TGTGCCACCAGTGCCGGGGGTAAGGGACAGGGGGAAAAGGGAACCCAGTACTTC.

The chain links TRBV2 to TRBJ2-7; TRBD2 matches at 9 bases. CDR1 SNHLY and CDR2 FYNNEI come from the germline V gene. V lost 7 bases, J lost 0 bases, and 13 bases stayed unmatched. CDR3 length equals 17 residues. The CDR3, as DNA: TGTGCCAGCAACGGGGGGGCTAGCGGGATCTACTCCTACGAGCAGTACTTC. It codes for CASNGGASGIYSYEQYF.

The rearrangement uses TRBV6-6 and TRBJ1-1; D uncertain. Trimming took 6 bases from V and 3 from J, leaving 11 bases between them. The CDR3 loop spans 13 amino acids. Germline CDR1 is MNHNY and CDR2 is SVGAGI (reference sequence). CDR3 nucleotide sequence: TGTGCCAGCAGCGTAAGACTGGACACTGAAGCTTTCTTT. Protein sequence: CASSVRLDTEAFF.

The genes are TRBV28 and TRBJ2-5, with a possible D match to TRBD2 (6 bases). The CDR3 has 15 residues. The V and J ends lost 6 bases and 1 base respectively, with 15 bases between them. Germline V CDR1 and CDR2: MDHEN, SYDVKM. CDR3: CASSPVRGLQETQYF. The CDR3 DNA follows: TGTGCCAGCAGCCCGGTGCGGGGTCTCCAAGAGACCCAGTACTTC.

The genes are TRBV3-1 (or the pseudogene TRBV3-2) and TRBJ2-5; weak D call: TRBD2 (6 bases). Germline V gene sequence: CDR1 LGHDT, CDR2 YNNKEL (reference sequence). V lost 4 bases to trimming and J lost 5 bases, with 11 bases between them. The CDR3 runs to 13 residues. The chain's CDR3 is CASSLGGLETQYF. The CDR3 coding sequence is TGTGCCAGCAGCCTCGGGGGTCTGGAGACCCAGTACTTC.

This clone was seen just once. The chain has TRBV5-1 and TRBJ2-3; a weak D match, TRBD1 (5 bases). In germline, CDR1 is SGHRS, CDR2 YFSETQ. The CDR3 consists of 14 residues. Trimming shortened V by 1 base and J by 2 bases, and 8 bases separated the two germline ends. The CDR3 region is CASSLTGTTDTQYF. For the CDR3, the DNA is TGCGCCAGCAGCTTGACAGGAACCACAGATACGCAGTATTTT.

V is TRBV7-2 and J is TRBJ2-1, with 7 bases matching TRBD2. The length of the CDR3 is 17 residues. With 2 bases clipped from V and 3 bases from J, the junction kept 10 bases outside the gene matches. Per the germline V gene, CDR1 is SGHTA and CDR2 is FQGNSA. The CDR3 loop is CASSLRGRDYRYNEQFF. CDR3 nucleotide sequence: TGTGCCAGCAGCTTAAGAGGCCGGGACTACCGCTACAATGAGCAGTTCTTC.

V usage is TRBV20-1 and J usage is TRBJ1-2, with 8 bases identical to TRBD1. CDR1 is DFQATT, CDR2 SNEGSKA, per germline (reference sequence). With V trimmed by 3 bases and J by 3 bases, 6 bases remained unmatched. The CDR3 has 14 amino acids. The CDR3, as DNA: TGCAGTGCTAGTAGGCAGGGGGCCGACTATGGCTACACCTTC. The encoded protein is CSASRQGADYGYTF.

This rearrangement joins TRBV14 to TRBJ2-1; TRBD1 matches 8 bases. The V gene end was trimmed by 5 bases and the J gene end by 3 bases; junction bases not matched to a gene: 12. Germline assignment: CDR1 SGHDN and CDR2 FVKESK. The CDR3 runs 17 residues. The CDR3 reads CASSFRPTGVFYNEQFF. The CDR3 region has the DNA TGTGCCAGCAGCTTCCGACCGACAGGGGTGTTCTACAATGAGCAGTTCTTC.

V is TRBV30 and J is TRBJ1-3; weak D call: TRBD1 (5 bases). V was cut by 2 bases and J by 0 bases, with 11 bases left in between. In germline, CDR1 is GTSNPN, CDR2 SVGIG (reference sequence). The CDR3 length is 15 residues. CDR3 sequence reads: CAWSLWGLSGNTIYF. The CDR3 DNA follows: TGTGCCTGGAGTCTGTGGGGCCTCTCTGGAAACACCATATATTTT.

This clone appeared a single time. This chain connects TRBV12-2 to TRBJ1-5; the listed D gene, TRBD1, was not tested against the DNA. TRBV12-2 is given as a pseudogene. This CDR3 comprises 17 residues. The CDR3 region has the DNA TGTGCAAGTCGCTTAGGCGTCAGGCTCTCTTCCAATCAGCCCCAGCATTTT. Translated, it gives CASRLGVRLSSNQPQHF.

The chain joins TRBV19 to TRBJ2-7; 8 bases match TRBD1. The CDR3 covers 14 residues. In germline, CDR1 is LNHDA, CDR2 SQIVND (reference sequence). After removal of 6 bases from V and 0 bases from J, the junction contained 4 bases not matched to a gene. This chain's CDR3 is CASSSGTGSYEQYF. CDR3 sequence (DNA): TGTGCCAGTAGCTCAGGGACAGGCTCCTACGAGCAGTACTTC.

Concerning this clone itself: Different DNA sequences within this sample yield the same CDR3. J is TRBJ1-2 and V is TRBV7-9; D unclear. This CDR3 contains 12 residues. In germline, CDR1 is SEHNR, CDR2 FQNEAQ (reference sequence). V shed 5 bases and J shed 3 bases, with 7 bases lying between them. CDR3 DNA: TGTGCCAGCAGCCGCACAGACTATGGCTACACCTTC. It yields the protein CASSRTDYGYTF. Full variable domain (missing parts from reference TRBV7-9 and TRBJ1-2): DTGVSQNPRHKITKRGQNVTFRCDPISEHNRLYWYRQTLGQGPEFLTYFQNEAQLEKSRLLSDRFSAERPKGSFSTLEIQRTEQGDSAMYLCASSRTDYGYTFGSGTRLTVV.

The chain uses TRBV5-4 and TRBJ1-6; D possibly corresponds to TRBD1 (5 bases). V dropped 2 bases and J dropped 6 bases, with 6 bases sitting between them. This CDR3 has 13 amino acids. Germline V gene sequence: CDR1 SGHNT, CDR2 YYREEE (reference sequence). CDR3 residues: CASSFQGNSPLHF. In nucleotides, the CDR3 is TGTGCCAGCAGCTTCCAGGGTAATTCACCCCTCCACTTT. The whole variable domain, remainder taken from reference TRBV5-4 and TRBJ1-6, is ETGVTQSPTHLIKTRGQQVTLRCSSQSGHNTVSWYQQALGQGPQFIFQYYREEENGRGNFPPRFSGLQFPNYSSELNVNALELDDSALYLCASSFQGNSPLHFGNGTRLTVT.